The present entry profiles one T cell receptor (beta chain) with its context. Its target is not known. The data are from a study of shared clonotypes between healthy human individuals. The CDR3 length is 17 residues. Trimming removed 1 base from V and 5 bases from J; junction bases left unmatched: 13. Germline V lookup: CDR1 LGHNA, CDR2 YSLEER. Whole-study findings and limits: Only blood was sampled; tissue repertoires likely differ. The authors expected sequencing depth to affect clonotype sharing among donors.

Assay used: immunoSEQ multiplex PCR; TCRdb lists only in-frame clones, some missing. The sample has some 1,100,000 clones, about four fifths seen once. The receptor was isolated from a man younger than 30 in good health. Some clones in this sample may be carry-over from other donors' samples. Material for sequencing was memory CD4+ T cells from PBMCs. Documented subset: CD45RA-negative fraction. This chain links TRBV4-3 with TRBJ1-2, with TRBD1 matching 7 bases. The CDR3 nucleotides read TGCGCCAGCAGCCAAGTGAGTGACAGGGCCAACACTTATGGCTACACCTTC. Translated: CASSQVSDRANTYGYTF.